This entry lists 5 T cell receptor beta chains sequenced from one sample in a study of T cells in Graves' hyperthyroidism and ophthalmopathy. RNA transcripts were the template for amplifying TCR beta CDR3 regions. The HTBI primer set drove a first-round RT-PCR of the TCR CDR3. TCRdb re-called the multiplex PCR reads with MiXCR, one entry per CDR3 protein. The sample yields 340,000 or so distinct CDR3 sequences, about 18% seen once. The sequencing input was blood. The receptors derive from a woman aged 45-59 years with Graves' hyperthyroidism.

This chain joins TRBV27 and TRBJ2-5; 7 nucleotides agree with TRBD1. Germline assignment: CDR1 MNHEY and CDR2 SMNVEV (reference sequence). The trim removed 5 bases at V and 1 base at J, leaving 10 bases unmatched. The CDR3 extends over 16 amino acids. The CDR3: CASSGGQPGRQETQYF. In nucleotides, the CDR3 is TGTGCCAGCAGTGGGGGACAGCCGGGACGCCAAGAGACCCAGTACTTC.

The chain carries TRBV11-2 and TRBJ2-5; D ambiguous. The J call is in doubt because the DNA end fits TRBJ2-1 better. This CDR3 is built from 11 residues. Germline V lookup: CDR1 SGHAT, CDR2 FQNNGV. The DNA of the CDR3 is TGTGCCAGCAGTCCTCAAGAGACCCAGTTCTTC. This gives the protein CASSPQETQFF.

The rearrangement uses TRBV27 and TRBJ1-1, with D tentatively TRBD1 (5 bases). Germline assignment: CDR1 MNHEY and CDR2 SMNVEV (reference sequence). V lost 5 bases to trimming and J lost 0 bases, with 10 bases between them. CDR3 length: 14 amino acids. CDR3 residues: CASSKGRLNTEAFF. CDR3 nucleotide sequence: TGTGCCAGCAGTAAGGGACGGCTGAACACTGAAGCTTTCTTT.

This clonotype occurred a few times. V is TRBV7-2 and J is TRBJ2-7, with D hard to call. This CDR3 comprises 15 residues. Germline lookup yields CDR1 SGHTA and CDR2 FQGNSA. Trimming cost V 0 bases and J 2 bases, with 11 bases left between them. The CDR3 coding sequence is TGTGCCAGCAGCTTAGCGAGTCTTCGTACCTACGAGCAGTACTTC. This gives the protein CASSLASLRTYEQYF.

The chain joins TRBV3-1 to TRBJ2-5, with D perhaps matching TRBD2 (7 bases). This CDR3 has 11 amino acids. Germline CDR1 reads LGHDT; CDR2 reads YNNKEL (reference sequence). Trimming stripped 5 bases from V and 9 bases from J, with 10 bases between. The CDR3 loop is CASSAGAAQYF. The CDR3 nucleotides are TGTGCCAGCAGCGCGGGGGCGGCCCAGTACTTC.